This entry lists 30 T cell receptor beta chains sequenced from one sample in a study of read filtering for tumor transcriptome and immune sequencing. From approximately 430 ng of RNA, a library with molecular barcoded alpha/delta and beta/gamma adaptors was made. TCRdb redid the calling of the reads with MiXCR, one entry per CDR3 protein. This table has roughly 90,000 distinct CDR3 sequences, around 12% appearing once. Sequenced: a population of CD138-negative cells sorted from bone marrow. These receptors were collected from a donor at least 40 years old with multiple myeloma.

The chain is built from TRBV5-1 and TRBJ2-7; possible D gene TRBD2, 6 bases. Germline CDR1 SGHRS, CDR2 YFSETQ. The CDR3 is made up of 15 amino acids. The V end was cut by 5 bases, the J end by 2 bases, with 17 bases between. CDR3 sequence reads: CASRQEGPITYEQYF. The CDR3 nucleotides are TGCGCCAGCAGACAGGAGGGACCGATCACCTACGAGCAGTACTTC.

This clonotype showed up just a few times. A read error may account for a junction end that differs from germline. The genes are TRBV30 and TRBJ1-1, with TRBD1 matching 7 bases. Germline-derived CDR1 and CDR2 are GTSNPN and SVGIG (reference sequence). The CDR3 sequence is 11 residues long. The CDR3 coding sequence is TGTGCCCGCGGGACAGCCACTGGAGCTTCCTTT. This gives the protein CARGTATGASF.

This clonotype showed up many times. The chain recombines TRBV29-1 with TRBJ2-5, with 9 positions matching TRBD1. The trim removed 7 bases at V and 3 bases at J, leaving 12 bases unmatched. The germline V gene has CDR1 SQVTM and CDR2 ANQGSEA. This CDR3 has 15 residues. The CDR3 sequence is CSAGRTGGIEETQYF. Here the CDR3 DNA reads TGCAGCGCAGGGCGCACAGGGGGCATCGAAGAGACCCAGTACTTC. The whole variable domain, remainder taken from reference TRBV29-1 and TRBJ2-5, is SAVISQKPSRDICQRGTSLTIQCQVDSQVTMMFWYRQQPGQSLTLIATANQGSEATYESGFVIDKFPISRPNLTFSTLTVSNMSPEDSSIYLCSAGRTGGIEETQYFGPGTRLLVL.

This clonotype has a count of ten or more. The gene calls are TRBV7-8 and TRBJ2-2; maybe TRBD1 (5 bases). In germline, CDR1 is SGHVS, CDR2 FQNEAQ. The V end lost 4 bases, the J end lost 4 bases, and 13 bases lay between the germline ends. The CDR3 is made up of 15 amino acids. CDR3: CASSSAQRGTGELFF. In DNA, the CDR3 is TGTGCCAGCAGCTCTGCCCAAAGGGGCACCGGGGAGCTGTTTTTT.

This clonotype has a count of ten or more. The chain uses TRBV5-1 and TRBJ2-6; D uncertain. The CDR3 length is 15 residues. V shed 0 bases and J shed 0 bases, with 4 bases lying between them. Germline CDR1 SGHRS, CDR2 YFSETQ. The CDR3 DNA follows: TGCGCCAGCAGCTTGGACACCTCTGGGGCCAACGTCCTGACTTTC. This sequence encodes CASSLDTSGANVLTF.

This clonotype was recorded at least ten times. V usage is TRBV18 and J usage is TRBJ1-2; TRBD1 is a possible D gene (5 bases). The CDR3 length is 15 residues. The V gene's germline CDR1 is KGHSH and CDR2 LQKENI. Deletions cut 0 bases from V and 10 bases from J, with 18 bases between. The CDR3 DNA is TGTGCCAGCTCACCACCAAAGACAGCCCCCTCATCCTACACCTTC. Protein sequence: CASSPPKTAPSSYTF.

This rearrangement joins TRBV28 to TRBJ2-2; D unresolved. V gave up 7 bases and J gave up 6 bases, with 15 bases separating them. Germline-derived CDR1 and CDR2 are MDHEN and SYDVKM. CDR3 size: 14 residues. CDR3 sequence: CASMETTSAGELFF. CDR3 in DNA: TGTGCCAGCATGGAGACAACCTCCGCCGGGGAGCTGTTTTTT.

This clonotype showed up many times. This chain joins TRBV11-3 and TRBJ1-1; D gene unclear. V was pared by 4 bases and J by 6 bases, with 18 bases between. Looked up from germline, CDR1 is SGHNT and CDR2 is YENEEA. This CDR3 comprises 15 residues. CDR3 in DNA: TGTGCCAGCAGCTACCCCCCCGAGGGATTGGCTGAAGCTTTCTTT. This translates into CASSYPPEGLAEAFF.

This clonotype has a count of ten or more. This chain links TRBV2 with TRBJ2-3, with D perhaps matching TRBD2 (5 bases). The length of the CDR3 is 13 residues. Per germline, CDR1 SNHLY and CDR2 FYNNEI. V was pared by 4 bases and J by 1 base, with 6 bases between. The CDR3 protein is CASSGGRTDTQYF. As DNA, the CDR3 is TGTGCCAGCAGTGGAGGGCGCACAGATACGCAGTATTTT. Combining the CDR3 with reference TRBV2 and TRBJ2-3 gives the whole variable domain EPEVTQTPSHQVTQMGQEVILRCVPISNHLYFYWYRQILGQKVEFLVSFYNNEISEKSEIFDDQFSVERPDGSNFTLKIRSTKLEDSAMYFCASSGGRTDTQYFGPGTRLTVL.

In this sample, this clonotype turned up many times. This chain connects TRBV30 to TRBJ2-1; D is unresolved. V lost 5 bases and J lost 2, with 13 bases in between. This CDR3 contains 14 residues. Germline V gene lookup returns CDR1 GTSNPN and CDR2 SVGIG (reference sequence). CDR3 sequence: CAWQAMFTYNEQFF. The CDR3 DNA follows: TGTGCCTGGCAGGCTATGTTCACCTACAATGAGCAGTTCTTC.

This clonotype was picked up many times. With a much larger clone just one base away, this may be a read error. The chain carries TRBV6-5 and TRBJ2-1; D possibly corresponds to TRBD1 (5 bases). Looked up from germline, CDR1 is MNHEY and CDR2 is SVGAGI. There are 14 residues in the CDR3. The DNA for the CDR3 is TGTGCCAGTGGCGTTAGGGGCCCGCACAATGGGCAGTTCTTC. Translation: CASGVRGPHNGQFF.

A remark on this clonotype: At one boundary the junction diverges from the germline segment, which might be a read error. The gene calls are TRBV27 and TRBJ2-6; 11 nucleotides agree with TRBD1. The germline gives CDR1 MNHEY, CDR2 SMNVEV (reference sequence). The CDR3 runs to 18 residues. In DNA, the CDR3 is TGTGCCAGCAGCCCCGGGACAGGGGGTGTCTCTGGGGCCAACGACCTGACTTTC. Amino acids: CASSPGTGGVSGANDLTF.

This clonotype was seen ten or more times. The chain recombines TRBV20-1 with TRBJ2-1; D uncertain. V lost 0 bases, J lost 4 bases, and 16 bases lay in between. CDR3 length: 16 amino acids. The germline V gene encodes CDR1 DFQATT and CDR2 SNEGSKA (reference sequence). The DNA for the CDR3 is TGCAGTGCTAGAGATCAAGAACTTGTGAAGTACAATGAGCAGTTCTTC. Its translation is CSARDQELVKYNEQFF.

This clonotype was observed a handful of times. This chain joins TRBV6-5 and TRBJ1-1; D gene unclear. The CDR3 is made up of 13 amino acids. The V and J ends lost 6 bases and 3 bases respectively, with 11 bases between them. From germline, CDR1 is MNHEY and CDR2 SVGAGI. CDR3 sequence (DNA): TGTGCCAGCAGGGGGATGGGTTACACTGAAGCTTTCTTT. Its protein product is CASRGMGYTEAFF.

This clonotype was seen at least ten times. The chain employs TRBV2 and TRBJ2-3; 11 bases match TRBD2. The V segment lost 4 bases and the J segment 5 bases; nucleotides outside the gene matches: 5. The CDR3 is made up of 15 amino acids. Per the germline V gene, CDR1 is SNHLY and CDR2 is FYNNEI. CDR3 in DNA: TGTGCCAGCAGTGCGCTAGCGGGAGGTGGAGATACGCAGTATTTT. Its translation: CASSALAGGGDTQYF.

There are many counts of this clonotype. The V gene is TRBV29-1, the J gene TRBJ2-3; tentative D call: TRBD2 (5 bases). The germline V gene encodes CDR1 SQVTM and CDR2 ANQGSEA. The germline V and J ends were trimmed by 1 base and 6 bases, with 17 bases remaining between them. This CDR3 is built from 15 residues. The CDR3 sequence is CSVEVKERTRDTQYF. CDR3 nucleotide sequence: TGCAGCGTTGAAGTTAAGGAGCGGACCAGGGATACGCAGTATTTT.

About this clonotype itself: It may be a read error: a sequence one base away is much more abundant. J is TRBJ2-7 and V is TRBV6-6; D is unresolved. The germline gives CDR1 MNHNY, CDR2 SVGAGI (reference sequence). Trimming left V 6 bases short and J 2 bases short, with 5 bases between. The CDR3 has 11 residues. Written as DNA, the CDR3 is TGTGCCAGCAGAAACCCCTACGAGCAGTACTTC. Translation gives CASRNPYEQYF.

At least ten counts were recorded for this clonotype. This chain joins TRBV10-3 and TRBJ2-3; D gene uncertain. The germline gives CDR1 ENHRY, CDR2 SYGVKD. The CDR3 loop spans 12 amino acids. Trimming pared 3 bases from V and 4 bases from J, leaving 5 bases between. In DNA form, the CDR3 reads TGTGCCATCAGTGAAGTAGCAGATACGCAGTATTTT. It codes for CAISEVADTQYF.

This clonotype was observed many times. This chain uses TRBV2 with TRBJ2-3; 10 bases agree with TRBD2. The CDR3 length is 14 residues. J was trimmed by 0 bases and V by 6 bases; bases with no gene match: 0. Germline CDR1 SNHLY, CDR2 FYNNEI. The CDR3 loop is CASRLAGSTDTQYF. The CDR3 region has the DNA TGTGCCAGCAGACTAGCGGGGAGCACAGATACGCAGTATTTT.

The sample holds many counts of this clonotype. The chain carries TRBV28 and TRBJ1-4; a weak D match, TRBD1 (5 bases). From germline, CDR1 is MDHEN and CDR2 SYDVKM. The CDR3 runs to 16 residues. V was clipped by 5 bases and J by 6 bases, with 19 bases between them. The CDR3 sequence: CASSPMLGTGDEKLFF. CDR3 DNA: TGTGCCAGCAGTCCAATGCTCGGGACGGGCGATGAAAAACTGTTTTTT.

This clonotype was seen only a few times. A read error is possible here, since a much larger clone lies one base away. The gene calls are TRBV2 and TRBJ1-5, with D perhaps matching TRBD1 (5 bases). The germline gives CDR1 SNHLY, CDR2 FYNNEI. V was clipped by 7 bases and J by 0 bases, with 7 bases between them. The CDR3 spans 13 residues. The CDR3 DNA reads TGTGCCAGCAAAGGGGATAGCAATCAGCCCCAGCATTTT. Translating it yields CASKGDSNQPQHF.

This clonotype has a count of ten or more. The chain couples TRBV20-1 to TRBJ2-7, with D perhaps TRBD1 (6 bases). In germline, CDR1 is DFQATT, CDR2 SNEGSKA (reference sequence). Trimming stripped 2 bases from V and 3 bases from J, with 11 bases between. The CDR3 is 13 residues long. CDR3 coding DNA: TGCAGTGCTAGAAGGGGGACACGCTACGAGCAGTACTTC. It translates to CSARRGTRYEQYF.

Ten or more counts support this clonotype. CDR3 amino acids: CASSLEGPSYNEQFF. The CDR3 DNA reads as TGCGCCAGCAGCTTGGAAGGCCCCTCATACAATGAGCAGTTCTTC. The chain uses TRBV5-1 and TRBJ2-1; D gene ambiguous. CDR3 size: 15 residues. CDR1 and CDR2 (germline): SGHRS, YFSETQ. V was cut by 0 bases and J by 4 bases, with 11 bases left in between.

This clonotype was counted many times. The J gene is TRBJ2-3, the V gene TRBV20-1; 12 bases are shared with TRBD2. The CDR3 contains 15 residues. The germline gives CDR1 DFQATT, CDR2 SNEGSKA (reference sequence). Losses at the gene ends were 5 bases for V and 0 bases for J; bases not matched to a gene: 3. The CDR3 DNA is TGCAGTGCTTCCGGGACTAGCGGGAGCACAGATACGCAGTATTTT. It is translated as CSASGTSGSTDTQYF.

Regarding this clonotype: One end of the junction fails to match germline, which may point to a read error. This chain connects TRBV6-1 to TRBJ2-1; possible D gene TRBD2, 5 bases. The CDR3 sequence is 15 residues long. From germline, CDR1 is MNHNS and CDR2 SASEGT. The DNA for the CDR3 is TGTGCCGGCAGTGAGTTGACGGGGAGCTACAAAGAGCAGTTCTTC. Protein: CAGSELTGSYKEQFF.

The sample holds many counts of this clonotype. The V and J genes are TRBV20-1 and TRBJ2-3; D uncertain. This CDR3 is built from 10 residues. With 1 base removed from V and 11 bases from J, the gap between germline ends came to 7 bases. The germline gives CDR1 DFQATT, CDR2 SNEGSKA (reference sequence). The CDR3 reads CSARVAWQYF. The CDR3 DNA follows: TGCAGTGCTAGAGTAGCTTGGCAGTATTTT.

The genes are TRBV20-1 and TRBJ1-1, with a tentative D call TRBD1 (5 bases). V lost 4 bases to trimming and J lost 6 bases, with 12 bases between them. This CDR3 contains 12 residues. CDR1 is DFQATT, CDR2 SNEGSKA, per germline (reference sequence). CDR3 bases: TGCAGTGCTATTGGTCGGGACGCTGAAGCTTTCTTT. Its translation is CSAIGRDAEAFF.

A remark on this clonotype: This likely traces to a read error, being one base from a far larger clone. The gene calls are TRBV7-8 and TRBJ2-1, with TRBD2 matching over 7 bases. CDR3 length: 15 amino acids. The germline CDR1 and CDR2 sequences are SGHVS and FQNEAQ. DNA for the CDR3: TGTGCCAACAGCTCGGGTGGCGGGGGATACAATGAGCAGTTCTTC. It is translated as CANSSGGGGYNEQFF.

Many counts were recorded for this clonotype. The chain employs TRBV6-4 and TRBJ2-3; D is perhaps TRBD1 (5 bases). In germline, CDR1 is MRHNA, CDR2 SNTAGT. The V end was cut by 4 bases, the J end by 2 bases, with 13 bases between. The CDR3 runs to 15 residues. The DNA of the CDR3 is TGTGCCAGCAGTGCTAGGGAAGGACACACAGATACGCAGTATTTT. This codes for CASSAREGHTDTQYF.

This clonotype appeared many times. The chain recombines TRBV10-3 with TRBJ2-2, with 8 bases identical to TRBD1. Trimming removed 10 bases from V and 1 base from J; junction bases left unmatched: 8. CDR3 length: 15 amino acids. Looked up from germline, CDR1 is ENHRY and CDR2 is SYGVKD. CDR3 amino acids: CATGSGTGNTGELFF. The DNA for the CDR3 is TGTGCCACCGGTTCCGGGACAGGGAACACCGGGGAGCTGTTTTTT.